The clone carrying this T cell receptor (beta chain) came up many times. The time point was: pre-sensitization, week 0. Noted treatment: therapeutic diphenylcyclopropenone sensitization with weekly scalp DPC. The sample comes from a study of human T cells and chemical hapten exposure. Via MiXCR, TCRdb re-called the RACE reads, giving one row per CDR3 protein. This table holds more than 75,000 distinct CDR3 sequences, 8% to 10% found once. The V and J ends lost 5 bases and 2 bases respectively, with 16 bases between them. The CDR3 is 15 residues long. From germline, CDR1 is SEHNR and CDR2 FQNEAQ (reference sequence).

The starting material was whole blood, obtained in connection with sensitization to the hapten diphenylcyclopropenone (DPC). V gene TRBV7-9 combines with J gene TRBJ2-7; the D gene could be TRBD1 or TRBD2 (5 bases each). The receptor comes from a middle-aged woman with alopecia areata. Some clones in this sample may be carry-over from other donors' samples. CDR3 in amino acids: CASSGATGLPYEQYF. The DNA of the CDR3 is TGTGCCAGCAGCGGGGCCACCGGACTCCCCTACGAGCAGTACTTC. The full variable domain, in which reference TRBV7-9 and TRBJ2-7 provide the parts outside the CDR3, is DTGVSQNPRHKITKRGQNVTFRCDPISEHNRLYWYRQTLGQGPEFLTYFQNEAQLEKSRLLSDRFSAERPKGSFSTLEIQRTEQGDSAMYLCASSGATGLPYEQYFGPGTRLTVT.